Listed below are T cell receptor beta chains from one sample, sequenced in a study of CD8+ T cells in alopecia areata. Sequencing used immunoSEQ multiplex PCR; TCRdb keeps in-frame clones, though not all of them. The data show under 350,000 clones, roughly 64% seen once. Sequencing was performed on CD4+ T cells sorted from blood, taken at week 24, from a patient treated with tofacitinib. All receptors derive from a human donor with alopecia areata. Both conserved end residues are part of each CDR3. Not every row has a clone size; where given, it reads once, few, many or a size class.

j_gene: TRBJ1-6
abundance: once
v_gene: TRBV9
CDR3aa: CASSGHSSYNSPLHF

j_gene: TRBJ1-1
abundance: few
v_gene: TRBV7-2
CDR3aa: CASSLGSMAEAFF

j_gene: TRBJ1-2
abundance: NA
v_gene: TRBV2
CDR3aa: CASSYDRGMLF

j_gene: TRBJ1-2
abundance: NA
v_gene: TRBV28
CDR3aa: CATMNRDTYGYTF

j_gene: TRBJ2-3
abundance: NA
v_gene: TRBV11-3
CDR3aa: CASSLEGVGTDTQYF

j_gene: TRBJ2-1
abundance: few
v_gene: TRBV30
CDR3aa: CAWMGLGVRAGNEQFF

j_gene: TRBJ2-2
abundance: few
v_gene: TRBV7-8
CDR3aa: CATSVPGGNTGELFF

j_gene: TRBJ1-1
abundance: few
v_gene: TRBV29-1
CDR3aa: CSVVGRMNTEAFF

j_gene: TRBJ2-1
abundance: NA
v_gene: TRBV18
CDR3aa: CASSPPGQGWNEQFF

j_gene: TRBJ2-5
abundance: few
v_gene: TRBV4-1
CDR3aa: CASSLVTGETQYF

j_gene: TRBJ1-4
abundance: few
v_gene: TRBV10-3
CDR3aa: CAISETYAGPNEKLFF

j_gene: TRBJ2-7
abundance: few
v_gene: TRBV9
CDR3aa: CASSKTGGSTEQYF

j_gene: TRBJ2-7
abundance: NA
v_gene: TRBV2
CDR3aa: CASSADLGYEQYF

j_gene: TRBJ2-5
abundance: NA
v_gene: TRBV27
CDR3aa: CASSTGLWETQYF

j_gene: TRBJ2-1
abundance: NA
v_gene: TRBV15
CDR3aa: CATSRDGASGEQFF

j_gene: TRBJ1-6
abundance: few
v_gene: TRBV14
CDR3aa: CASSQDYTGTGRNSPLHF

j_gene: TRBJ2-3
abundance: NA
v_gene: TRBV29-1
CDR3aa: CSVGKLPGLAGRTDTQYF

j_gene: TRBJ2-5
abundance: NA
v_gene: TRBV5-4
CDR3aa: CASSLDRGSETQYF

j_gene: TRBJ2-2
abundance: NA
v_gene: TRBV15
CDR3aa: CATSRDSSTGELFF

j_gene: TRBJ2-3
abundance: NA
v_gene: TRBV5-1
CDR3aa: CASSLGESYPRYF

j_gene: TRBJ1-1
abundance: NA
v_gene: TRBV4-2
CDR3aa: CASSQRDSNTEAFF

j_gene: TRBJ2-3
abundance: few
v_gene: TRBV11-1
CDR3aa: CASSLGYSTDTQYF

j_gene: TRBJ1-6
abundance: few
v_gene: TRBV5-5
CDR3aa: CASSSRTEESPLHF

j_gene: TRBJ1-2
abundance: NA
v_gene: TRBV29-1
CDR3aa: CSVEVSGSIYGYTF

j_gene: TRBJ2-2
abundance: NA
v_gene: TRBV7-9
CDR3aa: CASRGGTGELFF

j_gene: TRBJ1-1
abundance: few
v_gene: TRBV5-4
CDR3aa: CASSTPRTRGNTEAFF

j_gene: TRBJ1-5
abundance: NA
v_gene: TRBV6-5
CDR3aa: CASSYSRGSYQPQHF

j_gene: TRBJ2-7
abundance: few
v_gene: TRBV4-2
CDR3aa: CASSQPTGGGYEQYF

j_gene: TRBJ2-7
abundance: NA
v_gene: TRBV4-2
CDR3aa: CASSQDRWLEQYF